Listed here are 23 T cell receptor beta chains from one sample, sequenced in a study of T cell responses to AZD1222 COVID-19 vaccine. Measured with immunoSEQ multiplex PCR; TCRdb has only the in-frame clones, and not every one. Altogether more than 120,000 clones are present, roughly 89% being singletons, with the ten largest covering under 2%. Sequences were derived from peripheral blood, sampled 28 days after the second AZD1222 dose. These receptors were obtained from an adult who received the AZD1222 COVID-19 vaccine.

This clone was counted once. The gene calls are TRBV18 and TRBJ2-7; TRBD2 matches 9 bases. V gave up 1 base and J gave up 3 bases; unmatched junction bases: 4. Germline CDR1 and CDR2: KGHSH and LQKENI. The length of the CDR3 is 15 residues. The CDR3: CASSPLASGNYEQYF. In DNA form, the CDR3 reads TGTGCCAGCTCACCACTGGCTAGCGGGAACTACGAGCAGTACTTC.

V gene TRBV11-2 combines with J gene TRBJ1-1, with D possibly TRBD1 on 5 matching bases. The germline CDR1 and CDR2 sequences are SGHAT and FQNNGV. V gave up 8 bases and J gave up 1 base, with 11 bases separating them. The CDR3 is 13 residues long. For the CDR3, the DNA is TGTGCCAGCGGGGGGACTGGGAACACTGAAGCTTTCTTT. Its translation: CASGGTGNTEAFF.

This rearrangement joins TRBV7-6 to TRBJ1-1; 10 nucleotides align to TRBD1. The CDR3 is made up of 15 amino acids. Germline loops: CDR1 SGHVS, CDR2 FNYEAQ. J lost 0 bases, V lost 5 bases, and 3 bases had no gene match. Here the CDR3 DNA reads TGTGCCAGCAGCGCGGGACAGGGGTTGAACACTGAAGCTTTCTTT. Translating gives CASSAGQGLNTEAFF. Full variable domain (rest looked up from reference TRBV7-6 and TRBJ1-1): GAGVSQSPRYKVTKRGQDVALRCDPISGHVSLYWYRQALGQGPEFLTYFNYEAQQDKSGLPNDRFSAERPEGSISTLTIQRTEQRDSAMYRCASSAGQGLNTEAFFGQGTRLTVV.

This clone has a single count. The CDR3 DNA is TGTGCCAGCAGTTACTTAGGGCACACTGAAGCTTTCTTT. Translation: CASSYLGHTEAFF. The chain has TRBV6-2 or TRBV6-3 and TRBJ1-1; D gene unclear. This CDR3 region has 13 residues. Trimming took 1 base from V and 3 from J, leaving 6 bases between them. The V gene's germline CDR1 is MNHEY and CDR2 SVGEGT.

This clone has a single count. The chain couples TRBV6-2 or TRBV6-3 to TRBJ1-1; a possible D gene is TRBD1 (5 bases). Germline V gene data show CDR1 as MNHEY and CDR2 as SVGEGT. V was cut by 3 bases and J by 3 bases, with 11 bases left in between. CDR3 length: 14 residues. CDR3 amino acids: CASSYGGDDTEAFF. CDR3 nucleotide sequence: TGTGCCAGCAGTTATGGGGGGGATGACACTGAAGCTTTCTTT.

The rearrangement links TRBV5-4 to TRBJ1-2, with D maybe TRBD1 (6 bases). Trimming removed 4 bases from V and 5 bases from J, with 12 bases in between. Germline CDR1 and CDR2: SGHNT and YYREEE (reference sequence). The CDR3 has 13 amino acids. CDR3 amino acids: CASSDEQGYGYTF. CDR3 nucleotides: TGTGCCAGCAGCGATGAGCAGGGGTATGGCTACACCTTC.

V is TRBV6-2 or TRBV6-3 and J is TRBJ2-4; 7 bases map to TRBD1. The length of the CDR3 is 13 residues. Germline V CDR1 and CDR2: MNHEY, SVGEGT. Trimming took 5 bases from V and 8 from J; bases not matched to a gene: 6. CDR3 DNA: TGTGCCAGCAGTCCCGGGACAGAAGACATTCAGTACTTC. The encoded protein is CASSPGTEDIQYF.

The CDR3 DNA reads as TGCGCCAGCAGCTTGGAGTGGCTATCTAGCACAGATACGCAGTATTTT. It is translated as CASSLEWLSSTDTQYF. The gene calls are TRBV5-1 and TRBJ2-3; D not certain. The CDR3 extends over 16 amino acids. V was clipped by 0 bases and J by 0 bases, with 11 bases between them. The germline CDR1 and CDR2 sequences are SGHRS and YFSETQ.

This chain connects TRBV27 to TRBJ1-1, with D maybe TRBD1 (5 bases). V dropped 6 bases and J dropped 2 bases, with 19 bases sitting between them. The CDR3 sequence is 16 residues long. Germline V gives CDR1 MNHEY, CDR2 SMNVEV (reference sequence). This chain's CDR3 is CASRPVGTITNTEAFF. The CDR3 coding sequence is TGTGCCAGCAGACCTGTTGGGACGATTACCAACACTGAAGCTTTCTTT.

The J gene is TRBJ1-4, the V gene TRBV18; D unresolved. CDR1 and CDR2 from the germline V gene are KGHSH and LQKENI. Trimming cost V 4 bases and J 8 bases, with 14 bases left between them. CDR3 length: 14 amino acids. The CDR3 region has the DNA TGTGCCAGCTCACAGGCGGTTGGTCGAGAAAAACTGTTTTTT. This encodes CASSQAVGREKLFF.

The V and J genes are TRBV27 and TRBJ2-1, with D unresolved. Germline values: CDR1 MNHEY, CDR2 SMNVEV (reference sequence). The CDR3 runs 12 residues. V was shortened by 5 bases and J by 5 bases, with 7 bases between the two germline ends. CDR3: CASSPPNNEQFF. The CDR3 nucleotides are TGTGCCAGCAGTCCGCCCAACAATGAGCAGTTCTTC.

This clone was detected once. The chain couples TRBV7-9 to TRBJ1-2; 7 bases line up with TRBD1. J lost 8 bases, V lost 6 bases, and 9 bases had no gene match. Germline loops: CDR1 SEHNR, CDR2 FQNEAQ (reference sequence). The CDR3 is 13 residues long. The CDR3 DNA reads as TGTGCCAGCAGTTCGACAGGGTCTAGGGGCTACACCTTC. It codes for CASSSTGSRGYTF.

The V call is TRBV7-3, the J call TRBJ2-3; 11 bases align to TRBD2. Losses at the gene ends were 6 bases for V and 4 bases for J; bases not matched to a gene: 18. CDR3 length: 19 residues. CDR1 is SGHTA, CDR2 FQGTGA, per germline. The CDR3 loop reads CASRALRAQLAGAADTQYF. The CDR3 DNA is TGTGCCAGCAGGGCCCTCCGAGCTCAACTAGCGGGAGCAGCAGATACGCAGTATTTT.

V and J are TRBV18 and TRBJ2-5, with D perhaps TRBD2 (6 bases). Germline V lookup: CDR1 KGHSH, CDR2 LQKENI. The CDR3 has 13 amino acids. Trimming shortened V by 2 bases and J by 3 bases, and 7 bases separated the two germline ends. The CDR3 nucleotides read TGTGCCAGCTCACCAGGAGGGGAAGAGACCCAGTACTTC. Amino acid sequence: CASSPGGEETQYF.

DNA for the CDR3: TGTGCCAGCGTCGGGCAGTTTGTACGTGATACGCAGTATTTT. Translated: CASVGQFVRDTQYF. The chain links TRBV28 to TRBJ2-3; the D is unclear. Trimming took off 8 bases at V and 6 bases at J, with 18 bases between the two ends. The CDR3 length is 14 residues. In germline, CDR1 is MDHEN, CDR2 SYDVKM.

The chain employs TRBV4-1 and TRBJ2-7; D gene uncertain. CDR3 size: 14 residues. CDR1 is MGHRA, CDR2 YSYEKL, per germline. Trimming removed 2 bases from V and 3 bases from J, with 11 bases in between. The CDR3 region is CASSQFWGSYEQYF. In DNA, the CDR3 is TGCGCCAGCAGCCAATTCTGGGGAAGCTACGAGCAGTACTTC.

V is TRBV10-3 and J is TRBJ1-1, with 7 bases lining up with TRBD1. Germline lookup yields CDR1 ENHRY and CDR2 SYGVKD. This CDR3 is 13 amino acids long. V shed 4 bases, J shed 4 bases, and the junction held 3 bases outside the gene matches. The CDR3 here is CAISAQGGTEAFF. CDR3 coding DNA: TGTGCCATCAGTGCCCAGGGGGGCACTGAAGCTTTCTTT.

V and J are TRBV12-3 or TRBV12-4 and TRBJ1-1; D is ambiguous. This CDR3 is 13 amino acids long. V lost 4 bases and J 3 bases, leaving 9 bases between the germline ends. DNA of the CDR3: TGTGCCAGCAGTTCCCTGGCGGACACTGAAGCTTTCTTT. It codes for CASSSLADTEAFF.

V usage is TRBV29-1 and J usage is TRBJ2-3, with a tentative D call TRBD2 (6 bases). Trimming shortened V by 7 bases and J by 4 bases, and 18 bases separated the two germline ends. The CDR3 runs 14 residues. CDR1 and CDR2 (germline): SQVTM, ANQGSEA. The CDR3 is CSAGGGREADTQYF. Written as DNA, the CDR3 is TGCAGCGCCGGTGGGGGGAGAGAGGCAGATACGCAGTATTTT.

The chain joins TRBV5-5 to TRBJ2-3, with 8 bases identical to TRBD1. CDR1 and CDR2 from the germline V gene are SGHKS and YYEKEE (reference sequence). Trimming took 0 bases from V and 6 from J; bases not matched to a gene: 9. This CDR3 contains 16 residues. CDR3 in amino acids: CASSLVWQGARDTQYF. DNA of the CDR3: TGTGCCAGCAGCTTGGTTTGGCAGGGGGCGAGGGATACGCAGTATTTT. The complete variable domain, with remaining parts taken from reference TRBV5-5 and TRBJ2-3, reads DAGVTQSPTHLIKTRGQQVTLRCSPISGHKSVSWYQQVLGQGPQFIFQYYEKEERGRGNFPDRFSARQFPNYSSELNVNALLLGDSALYLCASSLVWQGARDTQYFGPGTRLTVL.

The rearrangement uses TRBV5-6 and TRBJ1-2, with unresolved D. The CDR3 runs 16 residues. V was clipped by 0 bases and J by 2 bases, with 14 bases between them. Germline lookup yields CDR1 SGHDT and CDR2 YYEEEE. CDR3 sequence: CASSLGGNPNNYGYTF. The CDR3 bases are TGTGCCAGCAGCTTGGGAGGAAACCCAAACAACTATGGCTACACCTTC.

The genes are TRBV5-1 and TRBJ2-7; 8 nucleotides align to TRBD1. CDR1 SGHRS and CDR2 YFSETQ come from the germline V gene. The CDR3 sequence is 15 residues long. J was trimmed by 3 bases and V by 2 bases; bases with no gene match: 7. DNA for the CDR3: TGCGCCAGCAGCTTTGCGGGACAGGAGATCTACGAGCAGTACTTC. Its translation: CASSFAGQEIYEQYF.

The V call is TRBV5-1, the J call TRBJ2-1; D may be TRBD1 (5 bases). Germline V gene lookup returns CDR1 SGHRS and CDR2 YFSETQ. The CDR3 loop spans 14 amino acids. Trimming removed 3 bases at V and 7 bases at J, with 14 bases between. CDR3 nucleotides: TGCGCCAGCAGCTCCCCCGTAGGGGTAAATGAGCAGTTCTTC. As protein: CASSSPVGVNEQFF.